What follows is one T cell receptor beta chain and its context. This entry belongs to a study of T cell changes during pregnancy in multiple sclerosis. Sequencing used immunoSEQ multiplex PCR; TCRdb keeps in-frame clones, though not all of them. The data contain roughly 40,000 clones, about nine tenths of them seen just once; the ten biggest clones take up about 0.73%. V was pared by 0 bases and J by 2 bases, with 8 bases between. Germline lookup yields CDR1 SGDLS and CDR2 YYNGEE. The CDR3 loop spans 14 amino acids. This receptor was obtained from a female donor with multiple sclerosis, enrolled in a pregnancy study. The V gene is TRBV9, the J gene TRBJ1-1, with unresolved D. Sequenced here: CD4+ T cells from peripheral blood mononuclear cells, sampled before pregnancy. Here the CDR3 DNA reads TGTGCCAGCAGCGTAGTGGAGCTAAACACTGAAGCTTTCTTT. It codes for CASSVVELNTEAFF.